Below are 21 T cell receptor beta chains sequenced from a single sample in a study of T cells in Graves' hyperthyroidism and ophthalmopathy. Amplified regions were TCR beta CDR3 sequences from RNA transcripts. TCR CDR3 regions were first amplified by RT-PCR with HTBI primers. TCRdb analysed the multiplex PCR reads with MiXCR anew, one entry per CDR3 protein. The table shows 50,000 to 55,000 distinct CDR3 sequences, with roughly 50% occurring only once. The specimen sequenced was blood. The origin of the receptors is a woman aged 45-59 years with Graves' ophthalmopathy.

There are many counts of this clonotype. The junction departs from germline at one end; a sequencing error may be responsible. The chain carries TRBV5-4 and TRBJ2-2, with D perhaps TRBD1 (6 bases). The V gene's germline CDR1 is SGHNT and CDR2 YYREEE (reference sequence). The CDR3 is 14 residues long. In DNA form, the CDR3 reads TGTGCCAGCAGCCCAACAGGGAACCCCGGGGAGCTGTTTTTT. This codes for CASSPTGNPGELFF.

There are many counts of this clonotype. CDR3 DNA sequence: TGTGCCAGCAGCTTGCGTGACAGCGATGAAAAACTGTTTTTT. It translates to CASSLRDSDEKLFF. This rearrangement joins TRBV5-4 to TRBJ1-4; maybe TRBD1 (5 bases). V gave up 1 base and J gave up 6 bases, with 10 bases separating them. Germline-derived CDR1 and CDR2 are SGHNT and YYREEE (reference sequence). The CDR3 loop spans 14 amino acids.

The chain combines TRBV10-1 with TRBJ2-5; 12 positions match TRBD1. Looked up from germline, CDR1 is WNHNN and CDR2 is SYGVQD (reference sequence). CDR3 size: 16 residues. The J segment lost 9 bases and the V segment lost 8 bases, leaving 16 bases of the junction unmatched. CDR3 amino acids: CASPGTGGRSNQPQYF. DNA of the CDR3: TGCGCCAGCCCTGGGACAGGGGGCAGAAGCAATCAGCCCCAGTACTTC.

This clonotype was detected ten times or more. Written as DNA, the CDR3 is TGTGCCAGCAGCTTAGGTCGCAGGGTGAACACTGAAGCTTTCTTT. It yields the protein CASSLGRRVNTEAFF. This chain joins TRBV7-9 and TRBJ1-1, with a weak D call TRBD1 (5 bases). Per the germline V gene, CDR1 is SEHNR and CDR2 is FQNEAQ (reference sequence). The CDR3 runs 15 residues. V shed 1 base and J shed 0 bases, with 9 bases lying between them.

Of note for this clonotype: As the CDR3 is not closed by the conserved phenylalanine or tryptophan, this likely results from a read error. The rearrangement links TRBV19 to TRBJ2-3; no clear D gene. The germline CDR1 and CDR2 sequences are LNHDA and SQIVND (reference sequence). This CDR3 is built from 14 residues. V lost 10 bases and J lost 1, with 15 bases in between. The CDR3 is CATSPGPGTDTQYC. The CDR3 nucleotides read TGTGCCACCAGCCCTGGACCCGGCACAGATACGCAGTATTGT.

This clonotype has a count of ten or more. The J gene is TRBJ2-1, the V gene TRBV5-1, with 13 nucleotides matching TRBD2. The CDR3 is 15 amino acids. Germline trimming cut 0 bases from V and 9 bases from J; bases unmatched to any gene: 3. Germline V lookup: CDR1 SGHRS, CDR2 YFSETQ. The DNA of the CDR3 is TGCGCCAGCAGCTTGGCGGGACTAGCGGGAACTGAGCAGTTCTTC. This codes for CASSLAGLAGTEQFF.

This clonotype was counted ten times or more. The J gene is TRBJ2-5, the V gene TRBV24-1; D tentatively reads TRBD1 or TRBD2 (5 bases each). CDR1 is KGHDR and CDR2 is SFDVKD in the germline V gene. The CDR3 is 15 residues long. Deletions cut 5 bases from V and 5 bases from J, with 17 bases between. CDR3 region: CATSGSQQGRETQYF. As DNA, the CDR3 is TGTGCCACCAGTGGGTCCCAGCAGGGACGGGAGACCCAGTACTTC.

As regards this clonotype: One end of the junction fails to match germline, which may point to a read error. This chain connects TRBV24-1 to TRBJ2-3; no firm D call. CDR3 length: 14 amino acids. Germline values: CDR1 KGHDR, CDR2 SFDVKD. This CDR3 reads CATSDMQFGDTQYF. DNA of the CDR3: TGTGCCACCAGTGATATGCAGTTCGGAGATACACAGTATTTT.

This clonotype was found once. The junction does not match germline at one end; this may be a read error. The CDR3 region has the DNA TGTGCCAGCAGCTTAGGCCTGGGGACTAGCGGGAGTGGAGAGACCCAGCACTTC. Amino acid sequence: CASSLGLGTSGSGETQHF. The chain has TRBV7-3 and TRBJ2-5, with 14 bases fitting TRBD2. The CDR3 is 18 amino acids. Germline loops: CDR1 SGHTA, CDR2 FQGTGA.

This CDR3 is CASTPDGNTEAFF. CDR3 DNA sequence: TGTGCCAGCACCCCCGACGGGAACACTGAAGCTTTCTTT. The genes are TRBV7-7 and TRBJ1-1, with D uncertain. Trimming shortened V by 7 bases and J by 1 base, and 10 bases separated the two germline ends. In germline, CDR1 is SSHAT, CDR2 FNYEAQ (reference sequence). The CDR3 covers 13 residues.

In its sample, this clonotype was seen once. V gene TRBV7-8 combines with J gene TRBJ1-1; D not resolved. The CDR3 spans 13 residues. V was clipped by 5 bases and J by 5 bases, with 12 bases between them. Per the germline V gene, CDR1 is SGHVS and CDR2 is FQNEAQ. The CDR3 loop is CASSQEVWTEAFF. The CDR3 nucleotides read TGTGCCAGCAGCCAAGAGGTCTGGACTGAAGCTTTCTTT. Based on the CDR3 plus reference TRBV7-8 and TRBJ1-1, the full variable domain is GAGVSQSPRYKVAKRGQDVALRCDPISGHVSLFWYQQALGQGPEFLTYFQNEAQLDKSGLPSDRFFAERPEGSVSTLKIQRTQQEDSAVYLCASSQEVWTEAFFGQGTRLTVV.

This clonotype was counted many times. The chain recombines TRBV7-9 with TRBJ2-2, with 13 bases matching TRBD2. This CDR3 has 17 residues. The V gene's germline CDR1 is SEHNR and CDR2 FQNEAQ (reference sequence). With 4 bases clipped from V and 5 bases from J, the junction kept 7 bases outside the gene matches. The DNA of the CDR3 is TGTGCCAGCAGCTCTGGGACTAGCGGGATGGAAACCGGGGAGCTGTTTTTT. Amino acids: CASSSGTSGMETGELFF.

This clonotype was counted at least ten times. The chain is built from TRBV6-4 and TRBJ2-2; D uncertain. Germline V CDR1 and CDR2: MRHNA, SNTAGT. Deletions cut 3 bases from V and 5 bases from J, with 7 bases between. This CDR3 is 13 amino acids long. The CDR3 loop is CASSETATGELFF. The CDR3 nucleotides are TGTGCCAGCAGTGAAACAGCTACCGGGGAGCTGTTTTTT.

The gene calls are TRBV19 and TRBJ2-7; D unresolved. CDR1 LNHDA and CDR2 SQIVND come from the germline V gene (reference sequence). Between the trimmed V and J ends, which lost 7 bases and 2 bases, there was a span of 15 bases. The CDR3 contains 14 residues. The CDR3 coding sequence is TGTGCCAGTAATAAGGCAAGCCCACCCTACGAGCAGTACTTC. Its protein product is CASNKASPPYEQYF.

This chain connects TRBV20-1 to TRBJ2-3; D is ambiguous. V dropped 0 bases and J dropped 3 bases, with 7 bases sitting between them. This CDR3 is built from 13 residues. Germline lookup yields CDR1 DFQATT and CDR2 SNEGSKA (reference sequence). CDR3 DNA: TGCAGTGCTAGAGACCACAGTACAGATACGCAGTATTTT. Amino acid sequence: CSARDHSTDTQYF.

The sample holds many counts of this clonotype. The chain uses TRBV20-1 and TRBJ1-4; D not resolved. From germline, CDR1 is DFQATT and CDR2 SNEGSKA (reference sequence). V dropped 0 bases and J dropped 8 bases, with 13 bases sitting between them. The CDR3 has 14 amino acids. In DNA, the CDR3 is TGCAGTGCTAGAGAGGACGTATCGGGCGAAAAACTGTTTTTT. Its protein is CSAREDVSGEKLFF.

The chain couples TRBV2 to TRBJ2-7; 8 bases map to TRBD1. The germline V gene encodes CDR1 SNHLY and CDR2 FYNNEI. The junction had 5 bases not matched to a gene; V was cut back by 6 bases and J by 4 bases. The CDR3 spans 13 residues. The CDR3 DNA is TGTGCCAGCAGGGGCGACAGGGGTTACGAGCAGTACTTC. Amino acids: CASRGDRGYEQYF. Looking up the rest from reference TRBV2 and TRBJ2-7 gives the full variable domain: EPEVTQTPSHQVTQMGQEVILRCVPISNHLYFYWYRQILGQKVEFLVSFYNNEISEKSEIFDDQFSVERPDGSNFTLKIRSTKLEDSAMYFCASRGDRGYEQYFGPGTRLTVT.

This clonotype was recorded at least ten times. An end of the junction does not agree with germline; a read error may underlie this. The rearrangement links TRBV20-1 to TRBJ2-7; the D is unclear. CDR1 is DFQATT, CDR2 SNEGSKA, per germline (reference sequence). The CDR3 is made up of 13 amino acids. Here the CDR3 DNA reads TGCAGTGCTCGCAATCTATTTGCCTACGGGCAGTACTTC. Protein: CSARNLFAYGQYF.

This chain uses TRBV5-1 with TRBJ2-5; D possibly corresponds to TRBD1 (5 bases). Trimming cost V 4 bases and J 3 bases, with 16 bases left between them. The CDR3 is 15 residues long. Germline V gene sequence: CDR1 SGHRS, CDR2 YFSETQ. The chain's CDR3 is CASSVDPSGKETQYF. The CDR3 bases are TGCGCCAGCAGCGTAGACCCGTCAGGGAAAGAGACCCAGTACTTC.

As for this clonotype: A much larger clone lies one base from this, so it may be a read error. The J gene is TRBJ2-7, the V gene TRBV7-9; 7 nucleotides line up with TRBD1. With 4 bases clipped from V and 3 bases from J, the junction kept 3 bases outside the gene matches. There are 13 residues in the CDR3. CDR1 SEHNR and CDR2 FQNEAQ come from the germline V gene (reference sequence). Here the CDR3 reads CASSSGTVYEQYF. The CDR3 nucleotides are TGTGCCAGCAGCTCCGGGACAGTCTACGAGCAGTACTTC.

In this sample, this clonotype turned up once. The junction departs from the called germline gene at one end, perhaps through a read error. The chain couples TRBV11-2 to TRBJ1-3; D is possibly TRBD1 (5 bases). The CDR3 sequence is 10 residues long. Per germline, CDR1 SGHAT and CDR2 FQNNGV. The CDR3 sequence is CASEWDPIHF. For the CDR3, the DNA is TGTGCCAGCGAGTGGGACCCGATCCATTTT.